Included here is one T cell receptor (beta chain) sequence, with context. The source of the sample is a study of cytomegalovirus exposure and HLA in healthy donors. The overall study: In an early release, HLA-typed donors contributed tens of millions of unique TCR sequences.

Vbeta (60) and Jbeta (13) primers were used in the PCR. The assay was immunoSEQ multiplex PCR, and TCRdb's table has in-frame clones only and misses some. The table lists approximately 120,000 clones, 77% of them singletons. This receptor was identified in a woman aged 40-49 years in good health and CMV-seropositive. The specimen sequenced was PBMCs.

CDR3 loop: CASRTGGVYGELFF. CDR3 nucleotide sequence: TGTGCCAGTAGGACAGGGGGCGTATACGGGGAGCTGTTTTTT. The gene calls are TRBV19 and TRBJ2-2, with 10 bases that match TRBD1. V was pared by 6 bases and J by 7 bases, with 5 bases of the junction left unmatched. The CDR3 consists of 14 residues. In germline, CDR1 is LNHDA, CDR2 SQIVND (reference sequence).